This TCR beta chain comes out of a study of T cells after yellow fever vaccination (dated by TCRdb to about 2019). Regarding the study in general: The SMART-Seq v4 Ultra Low Input RNA kit was used to prepare libraries from fractions with low cell numbers. To track T-cell clones before and after primary and booster YFV17D yellow fever vaccination, bulk TCR alpha and beta repertoires were sequenced longitudinally. Two healthy male donors, one aged 18 to 29 and one aged 30 to 40 years, were included in the cohort. Bulk PBMC replicates and cell subsets were isolated from blood drawn at multiple timepoints before and after both primary and secondary immunization. The paper as a whole reports these results and caveats: Because abundant contaminating clonotypes from the bulk population could be contained in FACS-sorted repertoires, computational filtering was required. The secondary T-cell response was weaker than the primary response but faster, peaking on day 5 instead of day 15. A small share of clonotypes occurred in both CD4 and CD8 compartments, likely arising from convergent recombination. After the booster, most of the clones that had expanded following primary vaccination were detected again (roughly 97% of CD4 and more than 85% of CD8), which suggests that memory was broadly maintained. Because the study included only a couple of donors, the extent to which the findings can be generalized is limited.

Including cysteine and phenylalanine, the CDR3 has 15 amino acids. CDR3 DNA only is kept here, 45 bases in frame from base 1. The germline V gene (reference sequence) specifies LNHNV as CDR1 and YYDKDF as CDR2. The junction shows trimming of 2 bases on V and 2 bases on J, plus 10 bases between the germline ends. TCR cDNA was synthesized by 5'RACE template switching, through which a universal primer site and unique molecular identifiers were introduced. Priming of cDNA synthesis was performed from both the TCR alpha and TCR beta constant segments. Library amplification used two PCR steps, and the second PCR step added sample barcodes and sequencing adapters. Libraries were sequenced on Illumina HiSeq 2500 (2x100 bp) or NovaSeq (2x150 bp). Under the source paper's analysis protocol: MIGEC handled demultiplexing of reads and collapsing into UMI consensus sequences, while MiXCR performed V(D)J alignment. Vaccine-responding clonotypes were identified with edgeR using replicate PBMC samples, with FDR below 0.01 and a log2 fold change above 5 up to day 15 being required. Each bulk clonotype received a CD4 or CD8 identity based on whether the sequenced CD4 or CD8 repertoire contained that clonotype at higher abundance. TCRdb passed the public sequencing reads through fastp at Q25 and MiXCR, retaining productive beta sequences. Every entry covers one CDR3 protein and lists the most common genes and DNA from its rows. These V and J calls originate from TCRdb's pipeline instead of the authors' own analysis. The sample records hundreds of thousands of distinct CDR3 sequences, about 12% of which are singletons. Clones ranked in the top ten supply about 15% of the sample.

This clonotype has at least ten counts. Its specific antigen is unknown. There are no base qualities to consult, and no much larger clone falls within one base. The treatment or condition label, as the study defines it: live attenuated yellow fever vaccine strain. Two biological replicates of bulk PBMCs were collected at each blood-draw timepoint. A standard Ficoll-Paque protocol was used to isolate PBMCs from peripheral blood. RNA was extracted with TriZol from bulk PBMCs, CD4 and CD8 fractions, and dextramer-positive and dextramer-negative fractions. The V and J segments used are TRBV15 and TRBJ2-1, with the D gene uncertain. The sequences come from PBMCs, collected on the day of the yellow fever booster vaccination. The sequence came from a young man who received the YFV17D yellow fever vaccine. For the CDR3, the sequence is CATSRSIRTYNEQFF. The DNA is as follows: TGTGCCACCAGCAGATCTATTAGGACCTACAATGAGCAGTTCTTC.